This T cell receptor (beta chain) was sequenced during a study of blood T cell repertoires in COVID-19. Whole-study context: Specimens from acute and convalescent COVID-19 originated in the United States, Italy and Spain. Sources were T cells, B-cell-depleted T cells, or PBMCs; the material itself was cDNA or gDNA.

The junction had 10 bases not matched to a gene; V was cut back by 3 bases and J by 7 bases. The germline gives CDR1 SGHDT, CDR2 YYEEEE. The CDR3 extends over 16 amino acids. Measured with immunoSEQ multiplex PCR; TCRdb has only the in-frame clones, and not every one. The profile shows fewer than 60,000 clones, less than 85% of them singletons. The chain couples TRBV5-6 to TRBJ2-3; 11 nucleotides match TRBD2. This receptor was taken from a man aged 60 to 75 with acute or convalescent COVID-19. Sequencing was carried out using peripheral blood. CDR3 in amino acids: CASSSALAGGRHTQYF. The CDR3 nucleotides read TGTGCCAGCAGCTCCGCATTAGCGGGGGGGCGACATACGCAGTATTTT. Looking up the rest from reference TRBV5-6 and TRBJ2-3 gives the full variable domain: DAGVTQSPTHLIKTRGQQVTLRCSPKSGHDTVSWYQQALGQGPQFIFQYYEEEERQRGNFPDRFSGHQFPNYSSELNVNALLLGDSALYLCASSSALAGGRHTQYFGPGTRLTVL.